These T cell receptor beta chains were read from a single sample in a study of blood T cells in healthy people across ages. Via MiXCR, TCRdb re-called the 5' RACE reads, giving one row per CDR3 protein. The sample comprises just over 1 million distinct CDR3 sequences, 40% to 50% of which are singletons, and around 18% rests with the top ten. Input material: blood. These receptors came from an older woman in good health. Both conserved end residues are part of each CDR3. D genes are given only for firm matches. Size is omitted from some rows. Given values are once, few, many or a class for expanded clones.

j_call: TRBJ2-3; clone_size: .; d_call: .; v_call: TRBV27; cdr3_aa: CASSPWGTLTSSTDTQYF; cdr3_nt: TGTGCCAGCAGTCCCTGGGGGACACTTACTTCTAGCACAGATACGCAGTATTTT
j_call: TRBJ2-7; clone_size: .; d_call: .; v_call: TRBV7-8; cdr3_aa: CASSPGGLASGEQYF; cdr3_nt: TGTGCCAGCAGCCCCGGGGGGCTAGCGAGCGGCGAGCAGTACTTC
j_call: TRBJ2-3; clone_size: many; d_call: TRBD1; v_call: TRBV7-2; cdr3_aa: CASRQGASTQYF; cdr3_nt: TGTGCCAGCAGGCAGGGGGCAAGTACGCAGTATTTT
j_call: TRBJ1-2; clone_size: .; d_call: .; v_call: TRBV6-4; cdr3_aa: CASSDFWGYTF; cdr3_nt: TGTGCCAGCAGTGACTTTTGGGGCTACACCTTC
j_call: TRBJ2-5; clone_size: .; d_call: TRBD1; v_call: TRBV5-1; cdr3_aa: CASSGTGGLETQYF; cdr3_nt: TGCGCCAGCAGCGGGACAGGGGGCTTAGAGACCCAGTACTTC
j_call: TRBJ2-1; clone_size: .; d_call: .; v_call: TRBV14; cdr3_aa: CASSPWGVYNEQFF; cdr3_nt: TGTGCCAGCAGCCCGTGGGGGGTTTACAATGAGCAGTTCTTC
j_call: TRBJ2-7; clone_size: .; d_call: TRBD1; v_call: TRBV29-1; cdr3_aa: CSVLQGNSYEQYF; cdr3_nt: TGCAGCGTCTTACAGGGGAATTCCTACGAGCAGTACTTC
j_call: TRBJ1-2; clone_size: .; d_call: .; v_call: TRBV12-3/TRBV12-4; cdr3_aa: CASSPGTATRGYTF; cdr3_nt: TGTGCCAGCAGTCCCGGGACCGCGACACGGGGCTACACCTTC
j_call: TRBJ1-1; clone_size: .; d_call: .; v_call: TRBV7-9; cdr3_aa: CASSLGEGLNTEAFF; cdr3_nt: TGTGCCAGCAGCTTAGGAGAGGGACTGAACACTGAAGCTTTCTTT
j_call: TRBJ1-2; clone_size: .; d_call: TRBD1; v_call: TRBV29-1; cdr3_aa: CSSGTGDYEYGYTF; cdr3_nt: TGCAGCAGCGGGACAGGAGATTACGAGTATGGCTACACCTTC
j_call: TRBJ2-1; clone_size: .; d_call: .; v_call: TRBV20-1; cdr3_aa: CSARDGRRTSLNEQFF; cdr3_nt: TGCAGTGCTAGAGACGGCCGGAGGACCTCCTTGAATGAGCAGTTCTTC
j_call: TRBJ2-2; clone_size: once; d_call: TRBD2; v_call: TRBV12-3/TRBV12-4; cdr3_aa: CASSFQRGTGELFF; cdr3_nt: TGTGCCAGCAGTTTCCAGCGGGGAACCGGGGAGCTGTTTTTT
j_call: TRBJ1-4; clone_size: .; d_call: TRBD1; v_call: TRBV20-1; cdr3_aa: CSARVQGFEKLFF; cdr3_nt: TGCAGTGCTAGAGTACAGGGGTTTGAAAAACTGTTTTTT
j_call: TRBJ2-7; clone_size: .; d_call: .; v_call: TRBV4-2; cdr3_aa: CASSQEKGCEQYF; cdr3_nt: TGTGCCAGCAGCCAAGAAAAGGGGTGCGAGCAGTACTTC
j_call: TRBJ1-2; clone_size: .; d_call: TRBD1; v_call: TRBV11-2; cdr3_aa: CASSPLDREGYGYTF; cdr3_nt: TGTGCCAGCAGCCCACTGGACAGGGAGGGTTATGGCTACACCTTC
j_call: TRBJ2-3; clone_size: .; d_call: TRBD2; v_call: TRBV2; cdr3_aa: CASRREAGRDTDTQYF; cdr3_nt: TGTGCCAGCAGGCGGGAGGCAGGGAGGGACACAGATACGCAGTATTTT
j_call: TRBJ2-1; clone_size: .; d_call: TRBD1; v_call: TRBV12-3/TRBV12-4; cdr3_aa: CASRRQGYGNEQFF; cdr3_nt: TGTGCCAGCAGAAGACAGGGGTACGGCAATGAGCAGTTCTTC
j_call: TRBJ2-1; clone_size: once; d_call: TRBD2; v_call: TRBV11-2; cdr3_aa: CASSLFARELSYNEQFF; cdr3_nt: TGTGCCAGCAGCCTATTTGCGCGGGAGCTCTCCTACAATGAGCAGTTCTTC
j_call: TRBJ2-7; clone_size: .; d_call: TRBD2; v_call: TRBV5-1; cdr3_aa: CASSFLAGYEQYF; cdr3_nt: TGCGCCAGCAGCTTCCTAGCGGGCTACGAGCAGTACTTC
j_call: TRBJ2-1; clone_size: many; d_call: .; v_call: TRBV12-3/TRBV12-4; cdr3_aa: CASSPGGGRQFF; cdr3_nt: TGTGCCAGCAGCCCAGGGGGGGGAAGGCAGTTCTTC
j_call: TRBJ2-7; clone_size: few; d_call: .; v_call: TRBV10-1; cdr3_aa: CASSDLRGGYEQYF; cdr3_nt: TGCGCCAGCAGTGACCTTAGAGGGGGATACGAGCAGTACTTC
j_call: TRBJ2-5; clone_size: few; d_call: .; v_call: TRBV4-2; cdr3_aa: CASSQDEGWRLGVDEQYF; cdr3_nt: TGTGCCAGCAGCCAAGACGAGGGATGGCGACTAGGCGTCGATGAGCAGTACTTC
j_call: TRBJ2-4; clone_size: .; d_call: .; v_call: TRBV19; cdr3_aa: CAFLKEDKNFQYF; cdr3_nt: TGTGCCTTCCTCAAAGAGGACAAAAACTTTCAGTACTTC
j_call: TRBJ2-7; clone_size: few; d_call: .; v_call: TRBV6-1; cdr3_aa: CATTEYEQYF; cdr3_nt: TGTGCCACCACCGAATACGAGCAGTACTTC